What follows are 29 T cell receptor beta chains derived from one specimen sequenced in a study of OX40 agonist ivuxolimab in advanced cancers. The library relied on the immunoSEQ multiplex PCR assay. This immuneACCESS table, as held by TCRdb, lists in-frame sequences with V and J called but not all clones. Of the missing ones, under half trace to an unresolved V gene in checked studies; the others have no known cause. For this sample the table gives about 60,000 clones, of which about 89% were detected only once. Roughly 1.1% of the sample goes to the ten largest clones. The sequenced sample was CD4+ or CD8+ T cells sorted from blood, obtained in a trial of the OX40 agonist ivuxolimab. These receptors were obtained from an adult with an advanced solid tumor such as melanoma, head and neck, liver or kidney cancer.

V is TRBV5-1 and J is TRBJ2-7, with 9 nucleotides matching TRBD1. J was trimmed by 3 bases and V by 4 bases; bases with no gene match: 2. The CDR3 totals 13 residues. Germline V CDR1 and CDR2: SGHRS, YFSETQ. DNA of the CDR3: TGCGCCAGCAGCCGGGACAGGGACTACGAGCAGTACTTC. Amino acids: CASSRDRDYEQYF. Full variable domain (remainder filled in from reference TRBV5-1 and TRBJ2-7): KAGVTQTPRYLIKTRGQQVTLSCSPISGHRSVSWYQQTPGQGLQFLFEYFSETQRNKGNFPGRFSGRQFSNSRSEMNVSTLELGDSALYLCASSRDRDYEQYFGPGTRLTVT.

The chain links TRBV19 to TRBJ2-7; perhaps TRBD2 as D (5 bases). Germline CDR1 is LNHDA and CDR2 is SQIVND (reference sequence). V dropped 1 base and J dropped 0 bases, with 10 bases sitting between them. CDR3 size: 15 residues. CDR3 in amino acids: CASSIGGRDSYEQYF. In DNA form, the CDR3 reads TGTGCCAGTAGTATAGGTGGACGGGACTCCTACGAGCAGTACTTC.

The CDR3 DNA reads TGCGCCAGCAGCCAAGACTTCAGGGGCCAGGAAGCTTTCTTT. Translating gives CASSQDFRGQEAFF. The gene calls are TRBV4-1 and TRBJ1-1; tentatively, D is TRBD1 (6 bases). Germline values: CDR1 MGHRA, CDR2 YSYEKL. V lost 0 bases to trimming and J lost 8 bases, with 13 bases between them. The CDR3 length is 14 residues.

This chain uses TRBV28 with TRBJ1-1, with 10 bases fitting TRBD1. The germline V gene encodes CDR1 MDHEN and CDR2 SYDVKM. The V and J ends lost 3 bases and 3 bases, in that order; junction bases with no gene match: 4. The CDR3 length is 15 residues. The CDR3 sequence: CASSFAGTGDTEAFF. CDR3 DNA sequence: TGTGCCAGCAGTTTTGCCGGGACAGGGGACACTGAAGCTTTCTTT. The full variable domain, with the rest looked up from reference TRBV28 and TRBJ1-1, is DVKVTQSSRYLVKRTGEKVFLECVQDMDHENMFWYRQDPGLGLRLIYFSYDVKMKEKGDIPEGYSVSREKKERFSLILESASTNQTSMYLCASSFAGTGDTEAFFGQGTRLTVV.

The rearrangement joins TRBV18 to TRBJ1-5, with 7 bases aligning to TRBD1. This CDR3 is 17 amino acids long. V dropped 4 bases and J dropped 8; count of bases not matched to a gene: 17. CDR1 is KGHSH and CDR2 is LQKENI in the germline V gene. CDR3 bases: TGTGCCAGCTCACGTCCTGGCAGGGGGATAGAATACGAGCCCCAGCATTTT. This translates into CASSRPGRGIEYEPQHF.

The rearrangement uses TRBV4-2 and TRBJ2-7; D tentatively reads TRBD1 or TRBD2 (7 bases each). The germline V gene has CDR1 LGHNA and CDR2 YNFKEQ. Trimming cost V 4 bases and J 9 bases, with 22 bases left between them. The CDR3 length is 15 residues. CDR3 nucleotide sequence: TGTGCCAGCAGCCCTAGCCATCAGGGGGGCGGGGGGCAGTACTTC. This sequence encodes CASSPSHQGGGGQYF.

The J gene is TRBJ2-5, the V gene TRBV15, with 8 bases identical to TRBD1. V lost 4 bases to trimming and J lost 1 base; unmatched junction nucleotides: 11. Germline CDR1 reads LNHNV; CDR2 reads YYDKDF (reference sequence). The CDR3 totals 17 residues. CDR3 sequence: CATSKPPQGTGQETQYF. As DNA, the CDR3 is TGTGCCACCAGCAAACCGCCCCAAGGGACAGGCCAAGAGACCCAGTACTTC.

The rearrangement links TRBV10-2 to TRBJ2-7, with D perhaps matching TRBD1 (7 bases). Trimming left V 3 bases short and J 2 bases short, with 14 bases between. There are 15 residues in the CDR3. Germline CDR1 WSHSY, CDR2 SAAADI. The chain's CDR3 is CASSDPRGATYEQYF. The CDR3 DNA is TGCGCCAGCAGTGACCCCAGGGGGGCAACCTACGAGCAGTACTTC.

The J gene is TRBJ2-5, the V gene TRBV18, with D perhaps assigned TRBD1 or TRBD2 (5 bases each). Germline loops: CDR1 KGHSH, CDR2 LQKENI. The CDR3 totals 14 residues. Trimming left V 1 base short and J 4 bases short, with 10 bases between. The CDR3 spells CASSPRGAGETQYF. The CDR3 DNA sequence: TGTGCCAGCTCACCACGAGGGGCAGGAGAGACCCAGTACTTC.

This chain joins TRBV14 and TRBJ1-1; tentative D call: TRBD1 (5 bases). Trimming stripped 2 bases from V and 0 bases from J, with 25 bases between. Germline V gene lookup returns CDR1 SGHDN and CDR2 FVKESK. The length of the CDR3 is 20 residues. The CDR3 nucleotides read TGTGCCAGCAGCCAAAGCAGAGGGGTTTTCTTCCTTCCGATGAACACTGAAGCTTTCTTT. This codes for CASSQSRGVFFLPMNTEAFF.

The chain links TRBV21-1 to TRBJ1-1. TRBV21-1 is listed as a pseudogene. The CDR3 covers 14 residues. The CDR3 nucleotides read TGTGCCAGCAGCAATTTCCACTTCCACACTGAAGCTTTCTTT. It translates to CASSNFHFHTEAFF.

The J gene is TRBJ2-1, the V gene TRBV9; no clear D gene. Germline V lookup: CDR1 SGDLS, CDR2 YYNGEE. The CDR3 contains 15 residues. Trimming removed 4 bases from V and 1 base from J, with 12 bases in between. CDR3 sequence: CASSTTTRSYNEQFF. CDR3 sequence (DNA): TGTGCCAGCAGCACAACGACCCGGTCCTACAATGAGCAGTTCTTC.

The chain couples TRBV11-3 to TRBJ2-6; D gene uncertain. Trimming left V 1 base short and J 2 bases short, with 6 bases between. There are 15 residues in the CDR3. The germline V gene has CDR1 SGHNT and CDR2 YENEEA. The CDR3 DNA reads as TGTGCCAGCAGCTTAGGCAGTACTGGGGCCAACGTCCTGACTTTC. Protein sequence: CASSLGSTGANVLTF.

The J gene is TRBJ2-1, the V gene TRBV7-9; possibly TRBD2 for D (5 bases). Looked up from germline, CDR1 is SEHNR and CDR2 is FQNEAQ (reference sequence). The CDR3 consists of 13 residues. V was clipped by 1 base and J by 8 bases, with 9 bases between them. As DNA, the CDR3 is TGTGCCAGCAGCTTAGGAGGGCGGGATGAGCAGTTCTTC. Translation gives CASSLGGRDEQFF.

The CDR3 is CASSLALDRAGNTIYF. The CDR3 DNA reads as TGTGCCAGCAGCTTAGCTCTCGACAGGGCTGGAAACACCATATATTTT. The chain is built from TRBV7-2 and TRBJ1-3, with TRBD1 identical over 7 bases. Trimming took 0 bases from V and 2 from J; bases not matched to a gene: 4. Looked up from germline, CDR1 is SGHTA and CDR2 is FQGNSA. The CDR3 has 16 residues.

The chain couples TRBV25-1 to TRBJ1-3, with D hard to call. This CDR3 comprises 16 residues. CDR1 MGHDK and CDR2 SYGVNS come from the germline V gene. V was trimmed by 1 base and J by 0 bases, leaving 10 bases between them. The CDR3 bases are TGTGCCAGCAGTGAATTAGACCAACTCTCTGGAAACACCATATATTTT. Translation: CASSELDQLSGNTIYF.

V and J are TRBV18 and TRBJ1-1; the match to TRBD1 covers 11 bases. From germline, CDR1 is KGHSH and CDR2 LQKENI. CDR3 length: 16 amino acids. V shed 1 base and J 5 bases; nucleotides not matched to a gene: 6. The chain's CDR3 is CASSPLGQGAFTEAFF. Here the CDR3 DNA reads TGTGCCAGCTCACCACTCGGACAGGGGGCCTTTACTGAAGCTTTCTTT.

The chain recombines TRBV10-1 with TRBJ1-4; D uncertain. Germline CDR1 and CDR2: WNHNN and SYGVQD (reference sequence). Trimming left V 1 base short and J 4 bases short, with 7 bases between. This CDR3 has 14 amino acids. The CDR3 sequence is CASSEWRNNEKLFF. As DNA, the CDR3 is TGCGCCAGCAGTGAGTGGAGGAATAATGAAAAACTGTTTTTT.

V is TRBV29-1 and J is TRBJ1-1; TRBD1 is a possible D gene (6 bases). CDR1 and CDR2 (germline): SQVTM, ANQGSEA. The V gene lost 6 bases and the J gene lost 0 bases, with 14 bases spanning the gap. CDR3 length equals 14 residues. The CDR3 DNA reads TGCAGCGTCGAGGGGGAAACGATGAACACTGAAGCTTTCTTT. The encoded protein is CSVEGETMNTEAFF.

The rearrangement links TRBV5-1 to TRBJ2-7; D is tentatively TRBD1 or TRBD2 (5 bases each). Germline CDR1 reads SGHRS; CDR2 reads YFSETQ. The CDR3 runs to 16 residues. Trimming pared 0 bases from V and 0 bases from J, leaving 13 bases between. The CDR3 DNA follows: TGCGCCAGCAGCTTGGCCGGGGCTAGGAACTCCTACGAGCAGTACTTC. Translation gives CASSLAGARNSYEQYF.

The V and J genes are TRBV19 and TRBJ2-7; no reliable D call. Trimming stripped 3 bases from V and 4 bases from J, with 10 bases between. Looked up from germline, CDR1 is LNHDA and CDR2 is SQIVND (reference sequence). This CDR3 is 13 amino acids long. CDR3: CASSIFSGYEQYF. In DNA, the CDR3 is TGTGCCAGTAGTATCTTCAGTGGGTACGAGCAGTACTTC.

The DNA for the CDR3 is TGTGCCATCAGTGAGGGGGGAGGGGTCAGCTATGGCTACACCTTC. Protein sequence: CAISEGGGVSYGYTF. The gene calls are TRBV10-3 and TRBJ1-2; maybe TRBD1 (5 bases). Germline lookup yields CDR1 ENHRY and CDR2 SYGVKD. Trimming left V 2 bases short and J 4 bases short, with 14 bases between. The CDR3 runs to 15 residues.

This clone was observed a few times. The chain uses TRBV14 and TRBJ2-7; D gene uncertain. Looked up from germline, CDR1 is SGHDN and CDR2 is FVKESK. Trimming removed 0 bases at V and 1 base at J, with 13 bases between. This CDR3 spans 16 amino acids. The CDR3, as DNA: TGTGCCAGCAGCCAAGAAAGACAAGCGTTATCCTACGAGCAGTACTTC. Amino acids: CASSQERQALSYEQYF.

This chain joins TRBV30 and TRBJ2-7; TRBD2 agrees at 7 bases. The V and J ends lost 7 bases and 0 bases, in that order; junction bases with no gene match: 9. CDR1 and CDR2 (germline): GTSNPN, SVGIG (reference sequence). The CDR3 extends over 14 amino acids. The CDR3 DNA reads TGTGCCTACTCCCCCCAGCGGGGCTCCTACGAGCAGTACTTC. Its protein is CAYSPQRGSYEQYF.

V and J are TRBV15 and TRBJ2-1, with a tentative D call TRBD2 (5 bases). In germline, CDR1 is LNHNV, CDR2 YYDKDF (reference sequence). Deletions cut 1 base from V and 4 bases from J, with 8 bases between. There are 14 residues in the CDR3. CDR3 DNA: TGTGCCACCAGCAGAGTCGGGAATTACAATGAGCAGTTCTTC. This translates into CATSRVGNYNEQFF.

The chain combines TRBV5-5 with TRBJ1-4; 7 nucleotides line up with TRBD1. The junction had 7 bases not matched to a gene; V was cut back by 2 bases and J by 6 bases. The CDR3 is made up of 15 amino acids. CDR1 and CDR2 from the germline V gene are SGHKS and YYEKEE (reference sequence). Written as DNA, the CDR3 is TGTGCCAGCAGCTTTCGGAGGGGGCAAGATGAAAAACTGTTTTTT. Translation: CASSFRRGQDEKLFF. The full variable domain, its missing parts supplied by reference TRBV5-5 and TRBJ1-4, is DAGVTQSPTHLIKTRGQQVTLRCSPISGHKSVSWYQQVLGQGPQFIFQYYEKEERGRGNFPDRFSARQFPNYSSELNVNALLLGDSALYLCASSFRRGQDEKLFFGSGTQLSVL.

The V call is TRBV2, the J call TRBJ1-4; TRBD1 might be the D (6 bases). V dropped 7 bases and J dropped 13 bases, with 16 bases sitting between them. The germline V gene encodes CDR1 SNHLY and CDR2 FYNNEI. This CDR3 is built from 12 residues. Here the CDR3 DNA reads TGTGCCAGCAACAGGGACGGGTTGGTACTGTTTTTT. Its translation: CASNRDGLVLFF.

The chain links TRBV5-1 to TRBJ2-1; 7 bases agree with TRBD2. The CDR3 contains 17 residues. The V gene's germline CDR1 is SGHRS and CDR2 YFSETQ. V dropped 1 base and J dropped 6; count of bases not matched to a gene: 13. The CDR3, as DNA: TGCGCCAGCAGCTTGCTTCTTTCGGGGGGAGATGTCAATGAGCAGTTCTTC. It yields the protein CASSLLLSGGDVNEQFF.

This sequence joins TRBV7-2 and TRBJ1-5; the D gene is possibly TRBD1 (6 bases). V was pared by 5 bases and J by 3 bases, with 17 bases between. Germline lookup yields CDR1 SGHTA and CDR2 FQGNSA. There are 16 residues in the CDR3. CDR3 coding DNA: TGTGCCAGCAGCCCCGTTTGGGGGCGGGTCAATCAGCCCCAGCATTTT. Translated, it gives CASSPVWGRVNQPQHF.